Each of the 19 T cell receptor beta chains below was sequenced from the same sample in a study of cytomegalovirus exposure and HLA in healthy donors. 13 Jbeta primers and 60 Vbeta primers were used for the PCR. This table comes from immunoSEQ multiplex PCR, and its TCRdb copy is limited to in-frame clones, with some not included. With tens of thousands of clones in the sample, the ten largest clones hold over 15%. Specimen: PBMCs. Every receptor here comes from a man in his forties or fifties in good health and CMV-seropositive.

The chain employs TRBV10-1 and TRBJ1-1; maybe TRBD1 (5 bases). V dropped 10 bases and J dropped 4 bases, with 19 bases sitting between them. Germline CDR1 is WNHNN and CDR2 is SYGVQD (reference sequence). The CDR3 is 14 residues long. CDR3 loop: CATIEEGNGTEAFF. Here the CDR3 DNA reads TGCGCCACCATCGAGGAGGGGAATGGCACTGAAGCTTTCTTT.

The CDR3 here is CASLRGLSSYNEQFF. Here the CDR3 DNA reads TGTGCCAGCCTTCGCGGGTTAAGCTCCTACAATGAGCAGTTCTTC. This chain joins TRBV5-6 and TRBJ2-1; TRBD2 might be the D (5 bases). Trimming left V 7 bases short and J 0 bases short, with 14 bases between. This CDR3 region has 15 residues. CDR1 is SGHDT, CDR2 YYEEEE, per germline.

This CDR3 reads CASRAGGINGYTF. The CDR3, as DNA: TGTGCCAGCCGGGCAGGGGGTATAAATGGCTACACCTTC. The rearrangement uses TRBV2 and TRBJ1-2; TRBD1 agrees at 7 bases. V lost 8 bases and J lost 6; bases outside the gene matches: 9. The V gene's germline CDR1 is SNHLY and CDR2 FYNNEI. The length of the CDR3 is 13 residues.

V and J are TRBV7-2 and TRBJ1-1; D unresolved. The CDR3 extends over 14 amino acids. CDR1 is SGHTA and CDR2 is FQGNSA in the germline V gene. V lost 7 bases, J lost 3 bases, and 15 bases lay in between. The CDR3 reads CASTSPLADTEAFF. The CDR3 coding sequence is TGTGCCAGCACCTCGCCTCTAGCGGACACTGAAGCTTTCTTT.

The chain couples TRBV30 to TRBJ1-5; 9 bases map to TRBD1. Germline V gives CDR1 GTSNPN, CDR2 SVGIG (reference sequence). There are 18 residues in the CDR3. The J segment lost 2 bases and the V segment lost 0 bases, leaving 11 bases of the junction unmatched. The CDR3 coding sequence is TGTGCCTGGAGTGTACTAGGGACAGGGAACCTCGGCAATCAGCCCCAGCATTTT. It codes for CAWSVLGTGNLGNQPQHF.

The chain links TRBV18 to TRBJ1-2; D unclear. The ends were cut back, 3 bases at V and 1 base at J, with 9 bases in the middle. The CDR3 contains 14 residues. CDR1 is KGHSH and CDR2 is LQKENI in the germline V gene. CDR3 sequence: CASSPLDINYGYTF. In nucleotides, the CDR3 is TGTGCCAGCTCACCGCTCGACATTAACTATGGCTACACCTTC.

The V gene is TRBV29-1, the J gene TRBJ2-2, with 12 positions matching TRBD2. With 7 bases clipped from V and 7 bases from J, the junction kept 7 bases outside the gene matches. CDR1 and CDR2 (germline): SQVTM, ANQGSEA. The length of the CDR3 is 14 residues. CDR3 loop: CSARLAGVFGELFF. CDR3 sequence (DNA): TGCAGCGCTCGACTAGCGGGAGTGTTCGGGGAGCTGTTTTTT.

This rearrangement joins TRBV5-1 to TRBJ2-1, with 9 positions matching TRBD1. V gave up 0 bases and J gave up 8 bases; unmatched junction bases: 9. Per germline, CDR1 SGHRS and CDR2 YFSETQ. The CDR3 loop spans 16 amino acids. The CDR3 here is CASSLVRGQGGDEQFF. The CDR3 DNA is TGCGCCAGCAGCTTGGTTCGGGGACAGGGAGGGGATGAGCAGTTCTTC.

The CDR3 protein is CATKDRWRTGELFF. The CDR3 DNA is TGTGCCACCAAGGACAGGTGGAGGACCGGGGAGCTGTTTTTT. The rearrangement uses TRBV19 and TRBJ2-2; 7 nucleotides agree with TRBD1. Germline CDR1 LNHDA, CDR2 SQIVND (reference sequence). V was clipped by 10 bases and J by 5 bases; unmatched bases: 10. The CDR3 loop spans 14 amino acids. Full variable domain (remainder filled in from reference TRBV19 and TRBJ2-2): DGGITQSPKYLFRKEGQNVTLSCEQNLNHDAMYWYRQDPGQGLRLIYYSQIVNDFQKGDIAEGYSVSREKKESFPLTVTSAQKNPTAFYLCATKDRWRTGELFFGEGSRLTVL.

V is TRBV30 and J is TRBJ1-1; D unresolved. Germline-derived CDR1 and CDR2 are GTSNPN and SVGIG (reference sequence). V was trimmed by 7 bases and J by 6 bases, leaving 18 bases between them. The CDR3 extends over 13 amino acids. The CDR3: CASSFGVGAEAFF. The CDR3 bases are TGTGCCTCCTCCTTCGGGGTCGGAGCTGAAGCTTTCTTT.

The rearrangement uses TRBV7-3 and TRBJ2-1; maybe TRBD2 (5 bases). Germline CDR1 reads SGHTA; CDR2 reads FQGTGA. With 2 bases removed from V and 0 bases from J, the gap between germline ends came to 8 bases. The length of the CDR3 is 15 residues. The chain's CDR3 is CASSLGSSSYNEQFF. The CDR3 region has the DNA TGTGCCAGCAGCTTAGGGAGCAGCTCCTACAATGAGCAGTTCTTC.

Regarding this clone: A read error may account for a junction end that differs from germline. The chain carries TRBV7-9 and TRBJ1-2; D gene ambiguous. The CDR3 runs 12 residues. Germline CDR1 is SEHNR and CDR2 is FQNEAQ (reference sequence). CDR3 loop: CANSLGEYGYTF. The CDR3 nucleotides are TGTGCCAACAGCTTAGGCGAATATGGCTACACCTTC. The whole variable domain, remainder taken from reference TRBV7-9 and TRBJ1-2, is DTGVSQNPRHKITKRGQNVTFRCDPISEHNRLYWYRQTLGQGPEFLTYFQNEAQLEKSRLLSDRFSAERPKGSFSTLEIQRTEQGDSAMYLCANSLGEYGYTFGSGTRLTVV.

The CDR3 here is CASSRNQGLGEKLFF. CDR3 coding DNA: TGTGCCAGCAGCCGTAACCAGGGACTTGGTGAAAAACTGTTTTTT. The chain has TRBV9 and TRBJ1-4, with TRBD1 as a possible D gene (5 bases). The V gene lost 4 bases and the J gene lost 7 bases, with 17 bases spanning the gap. There are 15 residues in the CDR3. Germline CDR1 and CDR2: SGDLS and YYNGEE.

This sequence joins TRBV11-3 and TRBJ2-5; D is ambiguous. The CDR3 consists of 13 residues. Germline V CDR1 and CDR2: SGHNT, YENEEA. The V gene lost 0 bases and the J gene lost 5 bases, with 7 bases spanning the gap. CDR3 in DNA: TGTGCCAGCAGCTTAGAGGCTTCGGAGACCCAGTACTTC. The encoded protein is CASSLEASETQYF.

The chain joins TRBV5-5 to TRBJ2-6, with TRBD1 matching over 7 bases. The CDR3 extends over 15 amino acids. The germline V gene has CDR1 SGHKS and CDR2 YYEKEE (reference sequence). J lost 4 bases, V lost 3 bases, and 4 bases had no gene match. CDR3 protein: CASSSTGLGANVLTF. The CDR3 DNA reads as TGTGCCAGCAGCTCGACAGGGCTAGGGGCCAACGTCCTGACTTTC.

The rearrangement uses TRBV6-5 and TRBJ2-3; D possibly corresponds to TRBD2 (6 bases). The length of the CDR3 is 15 residues. Germline V lookup: CDR1 MNHEY, CDR2 SVGAGI. V lost 2 bases to trimming and J lost 2 bases, with 11 bases between them. CDR3 sequence: CASSYDGSSTDTQYF. CDR3 coding DNA: TGTGCCAGCAGTTACGACGGGAGCTCCACAGATACGCAGTATTTT.

The chain has TRBV4-1 and TRBJ1-2, with 8 bases that match TRBD1. The CDR3 is made up of 18 amino acids. From germline, CDR1 is MGHRA and CDR2 YSYEKL. The ends lost 1 base at V and 4 bases at J; junction bases unmatched: 14. CDR3 DNA: TGCGCCAGCAGCCAAGCGGTCTCAGGGGGCGCGGGCGTCTATGGCTACACCTTC. Its protein is CASSQAVSGGAGVYGYTF.

The chain uses TRBV14 and TRBJ1-2, with D uncertain. Trimming took off 0 bases at V and 3 bases at J, with 11 bases between the two ends. Per germline, CDR1 SGHDN and CDR2 FVKESK. CDR3 length equals 15 residues. The CDR3 DNA reads TGTGCCAGCAGCCAAGACCCCACCAACTACTATGGCTACACCTTC. This gives the protein CASSQDPTNYYGYTF.

V usage is TRBV10-3 and J usage is TRBJ2-3, with D unclear. CDR3 length equals 12 residues. Trimming left V 3 bases short and J 4 bases short, with 5 bases between. Looked up from germline, CDR1 is ENHRY and CDR2 is SYGVKD. CDR3 loop: CAISDRSDTQYF. For the CDR3, the DNA is TGTGCCATCAGTGACCGGTCAGATACGCAGTATTTT.